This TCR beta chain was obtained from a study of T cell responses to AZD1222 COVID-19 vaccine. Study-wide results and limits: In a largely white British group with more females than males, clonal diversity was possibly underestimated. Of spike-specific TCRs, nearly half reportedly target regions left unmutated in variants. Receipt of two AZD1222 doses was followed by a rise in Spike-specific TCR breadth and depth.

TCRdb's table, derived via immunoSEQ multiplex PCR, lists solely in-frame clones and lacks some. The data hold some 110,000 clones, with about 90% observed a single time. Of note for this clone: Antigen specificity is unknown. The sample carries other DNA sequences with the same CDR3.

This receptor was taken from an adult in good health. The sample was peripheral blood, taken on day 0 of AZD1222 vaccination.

The CDR3 here is CASSPPASGGYNEQFF. CDR3 bases: TGTGCCAGCTCACCACCGGCCTCGGGGGGCTACAATGAGCAGTTCTTC. The chain recombines TRBV18 with TRBJ2-1; 7 nucleotides line up with TRBD2. Germline V CDR1 and CDR2: KGHSH, LQKENI. V gave up 0 bases and J gave up 3 bases; unmatched junction bases: 5. The CDR3 loop spans 16 amino acids. Complete variable domain (other parts from reference TRBV18 and TRBJ2-1): NAGVMQNPRHLVRRRGQEARLRCSPMKGHSHVYWYRQLPEEGLKFMVYLQKENIIDESGMPKERFSAEFPKEGPSILRIQQVVRGDSAAYFCASSPPASGGYNEQFFGPGTRLTVL.